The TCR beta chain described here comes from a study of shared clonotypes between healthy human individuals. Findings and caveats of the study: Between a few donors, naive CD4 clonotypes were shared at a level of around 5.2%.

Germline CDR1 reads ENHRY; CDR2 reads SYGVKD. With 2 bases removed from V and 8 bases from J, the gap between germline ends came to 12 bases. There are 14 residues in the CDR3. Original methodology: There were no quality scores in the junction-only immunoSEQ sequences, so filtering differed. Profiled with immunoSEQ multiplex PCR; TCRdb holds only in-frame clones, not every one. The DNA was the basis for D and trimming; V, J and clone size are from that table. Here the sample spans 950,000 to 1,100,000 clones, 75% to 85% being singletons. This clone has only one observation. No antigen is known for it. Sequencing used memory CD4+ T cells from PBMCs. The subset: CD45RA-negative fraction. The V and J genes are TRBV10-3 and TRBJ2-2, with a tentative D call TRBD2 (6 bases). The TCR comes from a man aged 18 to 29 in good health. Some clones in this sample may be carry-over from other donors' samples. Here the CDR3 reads CAISERDGLGELFF. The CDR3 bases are TGTGCCATCAGTGAGCGGGATGGACTAGGGGAGCTGTTTTTT.